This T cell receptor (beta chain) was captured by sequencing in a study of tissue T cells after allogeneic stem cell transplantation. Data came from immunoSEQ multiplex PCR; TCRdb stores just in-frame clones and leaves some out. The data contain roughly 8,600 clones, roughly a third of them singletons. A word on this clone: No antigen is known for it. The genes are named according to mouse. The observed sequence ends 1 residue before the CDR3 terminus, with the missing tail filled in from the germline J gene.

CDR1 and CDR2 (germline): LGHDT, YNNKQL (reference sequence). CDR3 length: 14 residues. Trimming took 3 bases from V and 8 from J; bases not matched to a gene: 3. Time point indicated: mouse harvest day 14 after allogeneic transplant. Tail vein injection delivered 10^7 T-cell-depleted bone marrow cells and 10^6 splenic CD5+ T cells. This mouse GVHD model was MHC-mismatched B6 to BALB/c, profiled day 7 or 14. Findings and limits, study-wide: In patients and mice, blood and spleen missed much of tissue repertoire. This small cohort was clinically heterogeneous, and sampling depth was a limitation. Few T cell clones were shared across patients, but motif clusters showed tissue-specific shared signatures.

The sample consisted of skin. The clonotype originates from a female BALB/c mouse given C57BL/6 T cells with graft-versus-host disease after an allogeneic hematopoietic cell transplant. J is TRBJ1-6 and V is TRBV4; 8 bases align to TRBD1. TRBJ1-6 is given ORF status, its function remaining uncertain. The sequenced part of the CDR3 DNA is TGTGCCAGCAGCTACAGGGGGCGCGATTCGCCCCTCTAC. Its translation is CASSYRGRDSPLY. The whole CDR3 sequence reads CASSYRGRDSPLYF.